The 23 T cell receptor beta chains listed next were all sequenced from one sample in a study of cytomegalovirus exposure and HLA in healthy donors. TCRdb's table, derived via immunoSEQ multiplex PCR, lists solely in-frame clones and lacks some. The table records roughly 310,000 clones, approximately 86% of them present only once. Sequencing was done on a sample of PBMCs. All receptors derive from a man aged 25 to 40 in good health and CMV-seronegative.

The chain has TRBV4-3 and TRBJ2-1, with 11 bases matching TRBD2. Germline V lookup: CDR1 LGHNA, CDR2 YSLEER. The junction had 4 bases not matched to a gene; V was cut back by 0 bases and J by 6 bases. This CDR3 is built from 16 residues. CDR3: CASSQDLAGGPNEQFF. Here the CDR3 DNA reads TGCGCCAGCAGCCAAGATCTAGCGGGGGGCCCCAATGAGCAGTTCTTC.

The V and J genes are TRBV7-9 and TRBJ2-7; 13 nucleotides agree with TRBD2. The length of the CDR3 is 14 residues. Germline V gene data show CDR1 as SEHNR and CDR2 as FQNEAQ (reference sequence). Losses at the gene ends were 4 bases for V and 7 bases for J; bases not matched to a gene: 4. CDR3 bases: TGTGCCAGCAGCTGGACTAGCGGGGGATGGGAGCAGTACTTC. Translating it yields CASSWTSGGWEQYF.

The chain is built from TRBV6-5 and TRBJ2-3; 8 nucleotides agree with TRBD1. The CDR3 is 15 amino acids. Per germline, CDR1 MNHEY and CDR2 SVGAGI. The ends lost 4 bases at V and 0 bases at J; junction bases unmatched: 3. This CDR3 is CASSFQGASTDTQYF. Here the CDR3 DNA reads TGTGCCAGCAGTTTTCAGGGGGCTAGCACAGATACGCAGTATTTT.

The chain has TRBV5-4 and TRBJ2-1; tentatively, D is TRBD1 (6 bases). Trimming pared 2 bases from V and 8 bases from J, leaving 14 bases between. In germline, CDR1 is SGHNT, CDR2 YYREEE (reference sequence). The CDR3 has 14 amino acids. CDR3 amino acids: CASSFQGSWDEQFF. CDR3 nucleotides: TGTGCCAGCAGCTTCCAGGGGTCTTGGGATGAGCAGTTCTTC.

The J gene is TRBJ2-7, the V gene TRBV4-3; 8 bases fit TRBD2. From germline, CDR1 is LGHNA and CDR2 YSLEER. CDR3 length: 15 amino acids. With 4 bases clipped from V and 6 bases from J, the junction kept 11 bases outside the gene matches. The CDR3 sequence: CASSRFPGGASEQYF. In nucleotides, the CDR3 is TGCGCCAGCAGCCGGTTTCCGGGAGGGGCTTCCGAGCAGTACTTC.

V and J are TRBV9 and TRBJ1-1; 8 bases fit TRBD1. The CDR3 consists of 15 residues. The germline gives CDR1 SGDLS, CDR2 YYNGEE. V shed 2 bases, J shed 5 bases, and the junction held 8 bases outside the gene matches. The CDR3 DNA reads TGTGCCAGCAGCGTCTCGACAGGGGAGGGGACTGAAGCTTTCTTT. The encoded protein is CASSVSTGEGTEAFF.

CDR3 coding DNA: TGTGCCAGTAGTATAGGTGGCAGAGGCTATGGCTACACCTTC. It specifies CASSIGGRGYGYTF. The V gene is TRBV19, the J gene TRBJ1-2, with D uncertain. The CDR3 totals 14 residues. Trimming pared 1 base from V and 4 bases from J, leaving 10 bases between. Germline values: CDR1 LNHDA, CDR2 SQIVND (reference sequence).

V gene TRBV10-2 combines with J gene TRBJ2-3, with 13 positions matching TRBD2. Germline V gives CDR1 WSHSY, CDR2 SAAADI. The junction had 4 bases not matched to a gene; V was cut back by 6 bases and J by 4 bases. This CDR3 has 15 residues. The CDR3 nucleotides read TGCGCCAGCAGGGGGGGACTAGCGGGGCCAGATACGCAGTATTTT. This sequence encodes CASRGGLAGPDTQYF.

The J gene is TRBJ1-1, the V gene TRBV4-3; weak D call: TRBD1 (5 bases). Germline CDR1 LGHNA, CDR2 YSLEER. The CDR3 runs to 14 residues. V was clipped by 4 bases and J by 4 bases, with 13 bases between them. In DNA form, the CDR3 reads TGCGCCAGCAGCCTTCCAGGGTTTACCACTGAAGCTTTCTTT. Protein: CASSLPGFTTEAFF.

A single count supports this clone. The chain joins TRBV6-1 to TRBJ2-5; TRBD1 agrees at 8 bases. Germline-derived CDR1 and CDR2 are MNHNS and SASEGT. The CDR3 sequence is 15 residues long. J lost 5 bases, V lost 5 bases, and 10 bases had no gene match. The CDR3 DNA follows: TGTGCCAGCAGTCTCGAGGCAGGGGGCCTGGAGACCCAGTACTTC. This translates into CASSLEAGGLETQYF.

This rearrangement joins TRBV7-9 to TRBJ2-7; no clear D. The CDR3 runs to 13 residues. V was trimmed by 1 base and J by 3 bases, leaving 7 bases between them. Germline lookup yields CDR1 SEHNR and CDR2 FQNEAQ (reference sequence). The CDR3 spells CASSLDSNYEQYF. CDR3 nucleotides: TGTGCCAGCAGCTTAGATTCAAACTACGAGCAGTACTTC.

The chain has TRBV27 and TRBJ2-7; 7 bases map to TRBD1. Germline CDR1 MNHEY, CDR2 SMNVEV (reference sequence). The V gene end was trimmed by 5 bases and the J gene end by 1 base; junction bases not matched to a gene: 8. There are 15 residues in the CDR3. The CDR3 sequence is CASSTPGTASYEQYF. The CDR3 nucleotides are TGTGCCAGCAGTACCCCCGGGACAGCTTCCTACGAGCAGTACTTC.

This clone is a singleton in its sample. V usage is TRBV7-9 and J usage is TRBJ1-5; TRBD1 aligns across 7 bases. The length of the CDR3 is 16 residues. Germline CDR1 reads SEHNR; CDR2 reads FQNEAQ (reference sequence). J gave up 2 bases and V 6 bases, and 10 bases lay outside the gene matches. CDR3 bases: TGTGCCAGCAGTTCAGGGGGGCACGGGGGCAATCAGCCCCAGCATTTT. This gives the protein CASSSGGHGGNQPQHF.

This chain joins TRBV29-1 and TRBJ2-5, with 7 bases lining up with TRBD1. CDR3 length: 16 amino acids. The ends lost 2 bases at V and 0 bases at J; junction bases unmatched: 9. Germline assignment: CDR1 SQVTM and CDR2 ANQGSEA. CDR3 in amino acids: CSVEPPRGGYQETQYF. The DNA of the CDR3 is TGCAGCGTTGAACCTCCTAGAGGGGGCTACCAAGAGACCCAGTACTTC.

The chain uses TRBV5-5 and TRBJ1-6; D unresolved. Trimming shortened V by 1 base and J by 7 bases, and 9 bases separated the two germline ends. From germline, CDR1 is SGHKS and CDR2 YYEKEE (reference sequence). CDR3 size: 14 residues. DNA for the CDR3: TGTGCCAGCAGCTTGACAACCTTAAATTCACCCCTCCACTTT. Its translation: CASSLTTLNSPLHF.

The chain carries TRBV14 and TRBJ1-1, with D possibly matching TRBD1 (5 bases). Trimming took 1 base from V and 4 from J, leaving 10 bases between them. Germline loops: CDR1 SGHDN, CDR2 FVKESK. The length of the CDR3 is 14 residues. The CDR3 is CASSQVSGGTEAFF. Here the CDR3 DNA reads TGTGCCAGCAGCCAAGTTTCGGGGGGCACTGAAGCTTTCTTT.

The genes are TRBV18 and TRBJ2-7, with D tentatively TRBD1 (6 bases). Deletions cut 0 bases from V and 6 bases from J, with 12 bases between. The CDR3 extends over 14 amino acids. Per germline, CDR1 KGHSH and CDR2 LQKENI. CDR3 amino acids: CASSPPQGMIEQYF. The CDR3 nucleotides are TGTGCCAGCTCACCACCACAGGGTATGATCGAGCAGTACTTC.

The genes are TRBV7-8 and TRBJ2-6, with 9 bases matching TRBD2. Germline loops: CDR1 SGHVS, CDR2 FQNEAQ. The CDR3 sequence is 18 residues long. Trimming cost V 2 bases and J 0 bases; bases outside gene matches: 5. DNA of the CDR3: TGTGCCAGCAGCTTAAGGGTAGCGGGGGCCTCTGGGGCCAACGTCCTGACTTTC. Translated, it gives CASSLRVAGASGANVLTF.

This chain connects TRBV4-1 to TRBJ1-4; 8 bases are a match to TRBD1. J lost 6 bases, V lost 2 bases, and 5 bases had no gene match. The germline V gene encodes CDR1 MGHRA and CDR2 YSYEKL. The CDR3 extends over 15 amino acids. CDR3 residues: CASSQRTGLYEKLFF. The CDR3, as DNA: TGCGCCAGCAGCCAACGGACAGGGCTCTATGAAAAACTGTTTTTT.

The chain couples TRBV6-6 to TRBJ1-5; TRBD1 matches at 8 bases. CDR3 length equals 16 residues. The V gene's germline CDR1 is MNHNY and CDR2 SVGAGI (reference sequence). V lost 2 bases and J lost 6; bases outside the gene matches: 9. CDR3: CASSYGSRGQSQPQHF. CDR3 sequence (DNA): TGTGCCAGCAGTTACGGCTCCAGGGGGCAGAGTCAGCCCCAGCATTTT.

The chain employs TRBV4-1 and TRBJ2-2, with 7 bases aligning to TRBD1. Germline CDR1 is MGHRA and CDR2 is YSYEKL. V shed 5 bases, J shed 4 bases, and the junction held 10 bases outside the gene matches. The length of the CDR3 is 16 residues. The DNA of the CDR3 is TGCGCCAGCAGCTTTCGGGACAGAGCTTTCACCGGGGAGCTGTTTTTT. Its translation: CASSFRDRAFTGELFF.

The rearrangement uses TRBV29-1 and TRBJ2-1, with 8 bases that match TRBD2. Germline assignment: CDR1 SQVTM and CDR2 ANQGSEA. The CDR3 loop spans 14 amino acids. V gave up 4 bases and J gave up 3 bases; unmatched junction bases: 5. The CDR3 DNA sequence: TGCAGCGTTGTTTCGGGACTAGACTACAATGAGCAGTTCTTC. It encodes CSVVSGLDYNEQFF.

V gene TRBV28 combines with J gene TRBJ1-5; D is ambiguous. The germline V gene has CDR1 MDHEN and CDR2 SYDVKM. Trimming removed 10 bases at V and 4 bases at J, with 11 bases between. There are 12 residues in the CDR3. CDR3 nucleotide sequence: TGTGCCACCCACTCCCGTAATCAGCCCCAGCATTTT. Its translation: CATHSRNQPQHF.